Listed here are 20 T cell receptor beta chains from one sample, sequenced in a study of spatial heterogeneity in lung cancer. Their antigens are not known. Using its own MiXCR run on the 5' RACE reads, TCRdb lists one record per CDR3 protein. The sample lists roughly 16,000 distinct CDR3 sequences, approximately 6.9% occurring once. Time point described: sample taken at primary tumor resection. General study points: Tumor mutation count correlated with how many alpha and beta TCRs expanded intratumorally.

The material was lung tumor tissue, obtained at surgery. These receptors were collected from a female donor with early-stage non-small cell lung cancer.

Of note for this clonotype: Since the library was made to target alpha chains, this beta chain is a stray read and its abundance is not meaningful. V is TRBV5-1 and J is TRBJ2-2; 13 positions agree with TRBD2. The CDR3 length is 16 residues. J was trimmed by 4 bases and V by 5 bases; bases with no gene match: 5. The germline gives CDR1 SGHRS, CDR2 YFSETQ. CDR3 in DNA: TGCGCCAGCAGTCATCGGACTAGCGGGGGCACCGGGGAGCTGTTTTTT. Amino acids: CASSHRTSGGTGELFF.

Ten or more counts support this clonotype. This beta chain is an off-target read within a library intended for alpha chains, so its frequency means little. The chain joins TRBV4-3 to TRBJ2-3, with TRBD2 matching over 11 bases. The CDR3 consists of 18 residues. After removal of 1 base from V and 2 bases from J, the junction contained 8 bases not matched to a gene. Germline assignment: CDR1 LGHNA and CDR2 YSLEER. The CDR3 protein is CASSQGLAGGPNTDTQYF. CDR3 DNA sequence: TGCGCCAGCAGCCAAGGGTTAGCGGGGGGGCCCAACACAGATACGCAGTATTTT.

This clonotype was picked up many times. Being off target in a library aimed at alpha chains, this beta chain has a size of little meaning. V and J are TRBV15 and TRBJ1-1, with D unresolved. The length of the CDR3 is 13 residues. The germline CDR1 and CDR2 sequences are LNHNV and YYDKDF (reference sequence). V lost 0 bases and J 10 bases, leaving 12 bases between the germline ends. CDR3 bases: TGTGCCACCAGCAGAGATCCTCTCGGGGTAGCTTTCTTT. It specifies CATSRDPLGVAFF.

This clonotype was seen a handful of times. This beta chain was picked up by a library intended for alpha chains and is off target, so its count carries little meaning. The V and J genes are TRBV28 and TRBJ1-5; D gene uncertain. V lost 6 bases, J lost 4 bases, and 13 bases lay in between. The CDR3 is made up of 14 amino acids. CDR1 is MDHEN and CDR2 is SYDVKM in the germline V gene. The CDR3 loop is CASSLALGNQPQHF. CDR3 nucleotide sequence: TGTGCCAGCAGCCTCGCCCTGGGGAATCAGCCCCAGCATTTT.

This clonotype occurred many times. Because this beta chain is a stray read in a library intended to capture alpha chains, its abundance should not be given much weight. V gene TRBV6-5 combines with J gene TRBJ1-3; D gene unclear. The CDR3 loop spans 13 amino acids. Germline V CDR1 and CDR2: MNHEY, SVGAGI. V gave up 10 bases and J gave up 0 bases, with 10 bases separating them. CDR3 DNA: TGTGCCACCTCATCCGGCTCTGGAAACACCATATATTTT. Its protein product is CATSSGSGNTIYF.

This clonotype was observed many times. Found in a library prepared for alpha chains, this beta chain is an off-target read, and its abundance has little meaning. V gene TRBV15 combines with J gene TRBJ2-5, with 7 bases aligning to TRBD1. The CDR3 sequence is 13 residues long. In germline, CDR1 is LNHNV, CDR2 YYDKDF (reference sequence). The V gene end was trimmed by 5 bases and the J gene end by 5 bases; junction bases not matched to a gene: 5. CDR3 DNA sequence: TGTGCCACCAGCGACAGGGATGGCGAGACCCAGTACTTC. Translated, it gives CATSDRDGETQYF.

At least ten counts were recorded for this clonotype. Because the library targeted alpha chains, this beta chain is an off-target read whose size means little. This chain joins TRBV7-8 and TRBJ1-1, with 9 bases lining up with TRBD1. The germline V gene encodes CDR1 SGHVS and CDR2 FQNEAQ. J gave up 3 bases and V 5 bases, and 10 bases lay outside the gene matches. The CDR3 runs to 16 residues. As DNA, the CDR3 is TGTGCCAGCAGCACTGGACAGGGGCTGGGGGACACTGAAGCTTTCTTT. It yields the protein CASSTGQGLGDTEAFF.

This clonotype is labeled as medium-sized (0.01 to 0.1%). This beta chain is a stray read from a library made for alpha chains; its abundance is not meaningful. The chain has TRBV7-2 and TRBJ2-7; perhaps TRBD1 as D (6 bases). Germline loops: CDR1 SGHTA, CDR2 FQGNSA. The V and J ends lost 7 bases and 6 bases respectively, with 19 bases between them. This CDR3 has 14 residues. CDR3 residues: CASTRNLQGLEQYF. The CDR3 coding sequence is TGTGCCAGCACCCGAAACTTACAGGGTCTCGAGCAGTACTTC. The full variable domain, in which reference TRBV7-2 and TRBJ2-7 provide the parts outside the CDR3, is GAGVSQSPSNKVTEKGKDVELRCDPISGHTALYWYRQSLGQGLEFLIYFQGNSAPDKSGLPSDRFSAERTGGSVSTLTIQRTQQEDSAVYLCASTRNLQGLEQYFGPGTRLTVT.

Many counts were recorded for this clonotype. This beta chain is a stray read from a library made for alpha chains; its abundance is not meaningful. The V and J genes are TRBV7-8 and TRBJ1-4; TRBD1 aligns across 8 bases. From germline, CDR1 is SGHVS and CDR2 FQNEAQ. The CDR3 has 16 amino acids. The ends lost 5 bases at V and 8 bases at J; junction bases unmatched: 13. CDR3 loop: CASSPPGQVSGEKLFF. For the CDR3, the DNA is TGTGCCAGCAGCCCTCCGGGACAGGTTTCAGGGGAAAAACTGTTTTTT.

This clonotype has at least ten counts. Because this beta chain is a stray read in a library intended to capture alpha chains, its abundance should not be given much weight. The J gene is TRBJ2-5, the V gene TRBV7-6; 8 nucleotides align to TRBD2. The V segment lost 3 bases and the J segment 2 bases; nucleotides outside the gene matches: 5. Germline V gene lookup returns CDR1 SGHVS and CDR2 FNYEAQ. The CDR3 covers 15 residues. The CDR3 spells CASSLAGTSQETQYF. CDR3 DNA sequence: TGTGCCAGCAGCTTGGCCGGGACTAGTCAAGAGACCCAGTACTTC.

This clonotype was seen at least ten times. With the library built for alpha chains, this beta chain is off target and its frequency is not meaningful. V usage is TRBV20-1 and J usage is TRBJ2-3; D is uncertain. This CDR3 has 12 residues. Germline CDR1 is DFQATT and CDR2 is SNEGSKA (reference sequence). Trimming took off 2 bases at V and 4 bases at J, with 7 bases between the two ends. For the CDR3, the DNA is TGCAGTGCTAGATTTGTAGCAGATACGCAGTATTTT. This codes for CSARFVADTQYF.

This clonotype has ten or more counts. Within a library made for alpha chains, this beta chain is off target, and its count is uninformative. The chain joins TRBV14 to TRBJ2-7, with TRBD1 matching over 11 bases. CDR3 size: 13 residues. Germline CDR1 and CDR2: SGHDN and FVKESK. V trimming: 4 bases; J trimming: 5 bases; junction bases outside the gene matches: 1. In nucleotides, the CDR3 is TGTGCCAGCAGCCCGGGACAGGGGGACGAGCAGTACTTC. Its protein product is CASSPGQGDEQYF.

This clonotype was observed at least ten times. For a library built for alpha chains, this beta chain is a stray read; little rests on its size. J is TRBJ1-5 and V is TRBV4-1, with D possibly being TRBD1 (5 bases). Germline V CDR1 and CDR2: MGHRA, YSYEKL. The CDR3 length is 17 residues. Trimming took off 5 bases at V and 2 bases at J, with 19 bases between the two ends. The CDR3 loop reads CASSGTAGRLGNQPQHF. The CDR3 bases are TGCGCCAGCAGCGGGACGGCGGGGCGGTTAGGCAATCAGCCCCAGCATTTT.

This clonotype occurred a few times. This beta chain is an unintended read in a library built for alpha chains; its size means little. The V gene is TRBV20-1, the J gene TRBJ2-5; 10 positions match TRBD2. Germline CDR1 DFQATT, CDR2 SNEGSKA (reference sequence). V lost 4 bases and J lost 4; bases outside the gene matches: 12. This CDR3 is built from 16 residues. In nucleotides, the CDR3 is TGCAGTGCTATAGCTGCCGCTAGCGGGGGCCGAGAGACCCAGTACTTC. This codes for CSAIAAASGGRETQYF.

This clonotype was detected many times. With the library built for alpha chains, this beta chain is off target and its frequency is not meaningful. The chain combines TRBV7-8 with TRBJ2-3; 16 bases are a match to TRBD2. The CDR3 contains 18 residues. V trimming: 5 bases; J trimming: 4 bases; junction bases outside the gene matches: 9. CDR1 is SGHVS and CDR2 is FQNEAQ in the germline V gene. This chain's CDR3 is CASSITSGTSGGADTQYF. The CDR3 DNA is TGTGCCAGCAGCATAACCTCCGGGACTAGCGGGGGGGCAGATACGCAGTATTTT.

By its share, this clonotype is medium-sized (0.01 to 0.1%). This beta chain is a stray read from a library made for alpha chains; its abundance is not meaningful. V gene TRBV27 combines with J gene TRBJ1-6; maybe TRBD1 (5 bases). This CDR3 spans 16 amino acids. Germline CDR1 MNHEY, CDR2 SMNVEV (reference sequence). Trimming pared 5 bases from V and 9 bases from J, leaving 20 bases between. CDR3 nucleotide sequence: TGTGCCAGCAGTCCTCAAGCTGGCAGGGTTCGTTCACCCCTCCACTTT. Translating it yields CASSPQAGRVRSPLHF.

This clonotype occurred many times. Since the library was made to target alpha chains, this beta chain is a stray read and its abundance is not meaningful. V is TRBV12-3 or TRBV12-4 and J is TRBJ2-7, with a weak D call TRBD1 (5 bases). Trimming removed 4 bases from V and 4 bases from J, with 11 bases in between. The CDR3 length is 13 residues. CDR3 bases: TGTGCCAGCAGTTCAGGGTCTGAGTACGAGCAGTACTTC. It codes for CASSSGSEYEQYF.

This clonotype was recorded at least ten times. A library prepared for alpha chains yielded this beta chain as an off-target read; its size is of little meaning. The chain employs TRBV7-3 and TRBJ2-5; TRBD1 agrees at 9 bases. The CDR3 totals 17 residues. The V segment lost 5 bases and the J segment 5 bases; nucleotides outside the gene matches: 15. The V gene's germline CDR1 is SGHTA and CDR2 FQGTGA. The CDR3 sequence: CASSPTVGQGGVETQYF. CDR3 nucleotide sequence: TGTGCCAGCAGCCCCACGGTGGGACAGGGTGGGGTGGAGACCCAGTACTTC.

In this sample, this clonotype turned up a few times. This beta chain is off target for a library built for alpha chains, so its abundance means little. The chain links TRBV3-1 to TRBJ2-5; D assignment may be TRBD1 or TRBD2 (5 bases each). Looked up from germline, CDR1 is LGHDT and CDR2 is YNNKEL (reference sequence). The CDR3 totals 15 residues. V was clipped by 0 bases and J by 1 base, with 9 bases between them. The CDR3 reads CASSQDGTSQETQYF. The CDR3 DNA sequence: TGTGCCAGCAGCCAAGACGGGACGTCCCAAGAGACCCAGTACTTC.

This clonotype was observed many times. Since the library was made to target alpha chains, this beta chain is a stray read and its abundance is not meaningful. The gene calls are TRBV5-1 and TRBJ2-7; TRBD1 matches at 7 bases. Trimming took 1 base from V and 2 from J; bases not matched to a gene: 0. Germline loops: CDR1 SGHRS, CDR2 YFSETQ. CDR3 size: 13 residues. The CDR3 DNA sequence: TGCGCCAGCAGCTTGCAGGGGGCCTACGAGCAGTACTTC. This gives the protein CASSLQGAYEQYF.